One sample yielded the 21 T cell receptor beta chains listed below, sequenced in a study of OX40 agonist ivuxolimab in advanced cancers. Library generation was performed with the immunoSEQ multiplex PCR assay. The immuneACCESS repertoire file appears here via TCRdb, limited to in-frame rearrangements. These files lack a portion of the clones; in checked studies, under half of the deficit traces to unresolved V genes, and the cause of the others is not known. Within this sample are tens of thousands of clones, with under 80% of them counted one time only. The ten largest clonotypes hold roughly 5.4% of the sample. The specimen was CD4+ or CD8+ T cells sorted from blood, collected in a trial of the OX40 agonist ivuxolimab. Receptors originate from an adult with an advanced solid tumor such as melanoma, head and neck, liver or kidney cancer.

This clone has only a few counts. The J gene is TRBJ2-6, the V gene TRBV5-1; possible D gene TRBD1, 5 bases. V lost 0 bases and J 4 bases, leaving 14 bases between the germline ends. Germline CDR1 is SGHRS and CDR2 is YFSETQ. This CDR3 region has 17 residues. For the CDR3, the DNA is TGCGCCAGCAGCTTGGTCCTAATAACAGGAGGGGCCAACGTCCTGACTTTC. Translating it yields CASSLVLITGGANVLTF.

The rearrangement uses TRBV6-5 and TRBJ2-1, with D possibly matching TRBD2 (6 bases). Germline V CDR1 and CDR2: MNHEY, SVGAGI. There are 15 residues in the CDR3. Trimming left V 2 bases short and J 4 bases short, with 12 bases between. The CDR3, as DNA: TGTGCCAGCAGTTACGGTGCGGGGCGGTACAATGAGCAGTTCTTC. Its protein product is CASSYGAGRYNEQFF.

The chain combines TRBV28 with TRBJ1-2; a possible D gene is TRBD1 (5 bases). Germline CDR1 is MDHEN and CDR2 is SYDVKM. V was trimmed by 6 bases and J by 4 bases, leaving 15 bases between them. This CDR3 has 14 residues. The CDR3 spells CASSPPAGSYGYTF. The CDR3 coding sequence is TGTGCCAGCAGCCCCCCCGCAGGGAGCTATGGCTACACCTTC.

The chain links TRBV19 to TRBJ1-3; 8 bases are shared with TRBD1. With V trimmed by 5 bases and J by 7 bases, 7 bases remained unmatched. CDR3 size: 14 residues. From germline, CDR1 is LNHDA and CDR2 SQIVND (reference sequence). In DNA form, the CDR3 reads TGTGCCAGTAGTGTGACAGGGGAAGGGAACACCATATATTTT. Protein: CASSVTGEGNTIYF.

The chain employs TRBV6-6 and TRBJ2-7; TRBD1 is a possible D gene (5 bases). Germline CDR1 and CDR2: MNHNY and SVGAGI (reference sequence). The CDR3 has 15 amino acids. Trimming removed 6 bases at V and 0 bases at J, with 15 bases between. This chain's CDR3 is CASSRQSQPSYEQYF. CDR3 coding DNA: TGTGCCAGCAGCCGACAGAGCCAACCCTCCTACGAGCAGTACTTC.

The V and J genes are TRBV6-1 and TRBJ1-5; D might be TRBD1 (5 bases). Trimming removed 7 bases from V and 0 bases from J, with 13 bases in between. CDR1 and CDR2 from the germline V gene are MNHNS and SASEGT. There are 15 residues in the CDR3. The CDR3 region has the DNA TGTGCCAGCACCCGGGACGGTTATAGCAATCAGCCCCAGCATTTT. The encoded protein is CASTRDGYSNQPQHF.

The rearrangement links TRBV19 to TRBJ2-1; D remains unclear. Trimming stripped 7 bases from V and 7 bases from J, with 14 bases between. Germline V gene data show CDR1 as LNHDA and CDR2 as SQIVND (reference sequence). The CDR3 is 13 residues long. The CDR3 DNA reads TGTGCCAGTACCACGAGGATGCGGAATGAGCAGTTCTTC. Protein product: CASTTRMRNEQFF.

The V gene is TRBV7-3, the J gene TRBJ1-1; 9 nucleotides line up with TRBD1. J was trimmed by 10 bases and V by 4 bases; bases with no gene match: 7. This CDR3 has 13 amino acids. Germline V gene data show CDR1 as SGHTA and CDR2 as FQGTGA. In DNA form, the CDR3 reads TGTGCCAGCAGCTCGACACAGGGGGCGGGAGCTTTCTTT. Encoded protein: CASSSTQGAGAFF. Complete variable domain (other parts from reference TRBV7-3 and TRBJ1-1): GAGVSQTPSNKVTEKGKYVELRCDPISGHTALYWYRQSLGQGPEFLIYFQGTGAADDSGLPNDRFFAVRPEGSVSTLKIQRTERGDSAVYLCASSSTQGAGAFFGQGTRLTVV.

The chain links TRBV11-2 to TRBJ1-5; 9 positions match TRBD1. The CDR3 is 17 amino acids. Germline values: CDR1 SGHAT, CDR2 FQNNGV. V lost 5 bases, J lost 6 bases, and 14 bases stayed unmatched. CDR3 region: CASSQQSTGGIGQPQHF. CDR3 in DNA: TGTGCCAGCAGCCAGCAATCGACAGGGGGAATAGGTCAGCCCCAGCATTTT.

V and J are TRBV19 and TRBJ1-4, with D unresolved. The germline gives CDR1 LNHDA, CDR2 SQIVND (reference sequence). CDR3 length: 14 residues. V lost 5 bases, J lost 0 bases, and 7 bases lay in between. The CDR3 loop is CASSLRTTNEKLFF. The CDR3 region has the DNA TGTGCCAGTAGTCTCCGGACAACTAATGAAAAACTGTTTTTT.

This clone appeared many times. The chain's CDR3 is CASSVVITEGTEAFF. The CDR3 nucleotides read TGTGCCAGCAGCGTCGTTATCACGGAGGGAACTGAAGCTTTCTTT. The chain is built from TRBV7-8 and TRBJ1-1; D is unclear. Germline CDR1 is SGHVS and CDR2 is FQNEAQ. With 5 bases removed from V and 5 bases from J, the gap between germline ends came to 18 bases. This CDR3 contains 15 residues. Looking up the rest from reference TRBV7-8 and TRBJ1-1 gives the full variable domain: GAGVSQSPRYKVAKRGQDVALRCDPISGHVSLFWYQQALGQGPEFLTYFQNEAQLDKSGLPSDRFFAERPEGSVSTLKIQRTQQEDSAVYLCASSVVITEGTEAFFGQGTRLTVV.

This clone has a single count. This chain connects TRBV28 to TRBJ2-7, with 8 nucleotides matching TRBD1. CDR3 length: 14 amino acids. The V segment lost 5 bases and the J segment 2 bases; nucleotides outside the gene matches: 5. Germline V gene data show CDR1 as MDHEN and CDR2 as SYDVKM. CDR3 protein: CASSGGQAAYEQYF. Here the CDR3 DNA reads TGTGCCAGCAGTGGGGGACAGGCAGCCTACGAGCAGTACTTC.

The J gene is TRBJ2-5, the V gene TRBV29-1, with 8 bases matching TRBD2. The CDR3 loop spans 16 amino acids. Trimming removed 4 bases from V and 0 bases from J; junction bases left unmatched: 10. In germline, CDR1 is SQVTM, CDR2 ANQGSEA. CDR3 loop: CSVVGGAGVNQETQYF. The CDR3 bases are TGCAGCGTTGTAGGGGGAGCGGGGGTTAACCAAGAGACCCAGTACTTC.

The rearrangement joins TRBV2 to TRBJ1-1; weak D call: TRBD1 (6 bases). CDR1 is SNHLY, CDR2 FYNNEI, per germline. V was clipped by 6 bases and J by 0 bases, with 17 bases between them. The CDR3 totals 16 residues. CDR3 DNA: TGTGCCAGCAGGCCGGGGACACCTGCCCTGAACACTGAAGCTTTCTTT. Its protein is CASRPGTPALNTEAFF.

The rearrangement uses TRBV7-2 and TRBJ2-7; 12 bases fit TRBD2. The CDR3 is 15 amino acids. V lost 4 bases and J lost 5; bases outside the gene matches: 6. The germline CDR1 and CDR2 sequences are SGHTA and FQGNSA. DNA for the CDR3: TGTGCCAGCAGCTCCTCTAGCGGGAGGGCCCACGAGCAGTACTTC. It codes for CASSSSSGRAHEQYF.

The V gene is TRBV5-4, the J gene TRBJ1-6, with D perhaps TRBD1 (6 bases). Trimming took off 2 bases at V and 7 bases at J, with 13 bases between the two ends. Germline V gene lookup returns CDR1 SGHNT and CDR2 YYREEE (reference sequence). The CDR3 totals 15 residues. Here the CDR3 DNA reads TGTGCCAGCAGCTTACAGGGACTTAGGAATTCACCCCTCCACTTT. Protein: CASSLQGLRNSPLHF.

A single count supports this clone. V and J are TRBV7-2 and TRBJ1-5; D unresolved. V was cut by 5 bases and J by 2 bases, with 10 bases left in between. The CDR3 sequence is 14 residues long. Germline CDR1 is SGHTA and CDR2 is FQGNSA. The CDR3 reads CASSVAGGNQPQHF. The CDR3 DNA sequence: TGTGCCAGCAGCGTGGCCGGGGGCAATCAGCCCCAGCATTTT. Full variable domain (remainder filled in from reference TRBV7-2 and TRBJ1-5): GAGVSQSPSNKVTEKGKDVELRCDPISGHTALYWYRQSLGQGLEFLIYFQGNSAPDKSGLPSDRFSAERTGGSVSTLTIQRTQQEDSAVYLCASSVAGGNQPQHFGDGTRLSIL.

The chain has TRBV9 and TRBJ2-5, with D possibly TRBD2 on 5 matching bases. V was shortened by 1 base and J by 4 bases, with 8 bases between the two germline ends. The CDR3 contains 13 residues. Germline CDR1 and CDR2: SGDLS and YYNGEE. The CDR3 nucleotides are TGTGCCAGCAGCGTATTAGGAGGAGAGACCCAGTACTTC. Translated, it gives CASSVLGGETQYF.

The chain employs TRBV9 and TRBJ2-7, with 8 bases that match TRBD2. Germline V gene lookup returns CDR1 SGDLS and CDR2 YYNGEE. V lost 3 bases to trimming and J lost 8 bases; unmatched junction nucleotides: 16. This CDR3 is built from 16 residues. The CDR3 protein is CASSAAGRGDHFKQYF. The CDR3 nucleotides read TGTGCCAGCAGCGCTGCCGGGCGGGGGGACCATTTCAAGCAGTACTTC.

The rearrangement links TRBV5-4 to TRBJ1-2, with a tentative D call TRBD1 (5 bases). The germline gives CDR1 SGHNT, CDR2 YYREEE (reference sequence). Trimming left V 4 bases short and J 3 bases short, with 10 bases between. The CDR3 totals 13 residues. CDR3 sequence: CASSPQGDYGYTF. The DNA for the CDR3 is TGTGCCAGCAGCCCCCAGGGCGACTATGGCTACACCTTC.

The J gene is TRBJ2-1, the V gene TRBV6-1, with 9 bases identical to TRBD1. After removal of 4 bases from V and 8 bases from J, the junction contained 9 bases not matched to a gene. CDR1 is MNHNS, CDR2 SASEGT, per germline. This CDR3 has 15 residues. The CDR3 sequence is CASSGNRGRVDEQFF. CDR3 nucleotide sequence: TGTGCCAGCAGTGGGAACAGGGGGCGCGTTGATGAGCAGTTCTTC.